A selection of T cell receptor beta chains follows, all from one sample in a study of vaccination and CD4 T cells after COVID-19. For these receptors, no antigen is known. TCRdb re-called the PCR reads through MiXCR, storing one row per CDR3 protein. Of over 15,000 distinct CDR3 sequences listed, 51% were seen once; the top ten hold about 9.4%. Specimen: CD4+ T cells from blood, cultured in vitro, collected before SARS-CoV-2 vaccination. Receptor source: a human donor who had recovered from COVID-19. Each CDR3 is given with its conserved first and last residue.

v_call: TRBV7-2
j_call: TRBJ2-1
cdr3_aa: CASSNIPVYEQFF

v_call: TRBV6-1
j_call: TRBJ2-5
cdr3_aa: CASQAREGQETQYF

v_call: TRBV6-1
j_call: TRBJ1-1
cdr3_aa: CAAQRGLTEAFF

v_call: TRBV20-1
j_call: TRBJ2-3
cdr3_aa: CRVRDSGTDTQYF

v_call: TRBV9
j_call: TRBJ2-7
cdr3_aa: CASSVGAPGTGPEQYF

v_call: TRBV20-1
j_call: TRBJ2-7
cdr3_aa: CSASGAGGQRIEQYF

v_call: TRBV20-1
j_call: TRBJ2-1
cdr3_aa: CSLLDSGTDNEQFF

v_call: TRBV3-1
j_call: TRBJ1-1
cdr3_aa: CASSQDSGVSGTEAFF

v_call: TRBV19
j_call: TRBJ1-1
cdr3_aa: CASSIVITIVGGTEAFF

v_call: TRBV10-3
j_call: TRBJ2-1
cdr3_aa: CAIKGQGSYNEQFF

v_call: TRBV19
j_call: TRBJ2-7
cdr3_aa: CASRGGGKSEQYF